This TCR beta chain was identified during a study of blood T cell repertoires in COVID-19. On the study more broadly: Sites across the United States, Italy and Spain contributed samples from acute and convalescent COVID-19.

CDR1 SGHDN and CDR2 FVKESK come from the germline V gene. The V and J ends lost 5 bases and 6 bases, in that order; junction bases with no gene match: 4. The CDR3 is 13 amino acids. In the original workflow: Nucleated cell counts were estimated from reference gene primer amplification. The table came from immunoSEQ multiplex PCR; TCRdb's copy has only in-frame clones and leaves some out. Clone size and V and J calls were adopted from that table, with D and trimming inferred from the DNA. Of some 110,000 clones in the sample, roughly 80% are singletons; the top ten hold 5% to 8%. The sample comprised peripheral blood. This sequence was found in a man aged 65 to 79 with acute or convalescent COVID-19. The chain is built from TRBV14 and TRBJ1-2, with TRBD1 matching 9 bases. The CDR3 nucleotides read TGTGCCAGCAGCTTGAGGACAGGGGATGGCTACACCTTC. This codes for CASSLRTGDGYTF.